The 23 T cell receptor beta chains listed next were all sequenced from one sample in a study of cytomegalovirus exposure and HLA in healthy donors. PCR involved 60 Vbeta and 13 Jbeta primers. Using immunoSEQ multiplex PCR, the repertoire was profiled, and TCRdb retains in-frame clones only, with some absent. The sample shows fewer than 95,000 clones, around 85% of them seen only once. Sequencing was done on a sample of PBMCs. These receptors were collected from a man aged 35-49 years in good health and CMV-seropositive.

J is TRBJ2-1 and V is TRBV4-2, with 12 bases fitting TRBD2. CDR1 and CDR2 from the germline V gene are LGHNA and YNFKEQ. V was pared by 4 bases and J by 8 bases, with 6 bases of the junction left unmatched. This CDR3 has 15 residues. CDR3 in amino acids: CASSPSTSGRYEQFF. The CDR3 coding sequence is TGTGCCAGCAGCCCGTCCACTAGCGGGAGGTATGAGCAGTTCTTC.

A single count supports this clone. The CDR3 reads CASSLATGGNEKLFF. The CDR3 nucleotides read TGCGCCAGCAGCTTGGCAACAGGGGGGAATGAAAAACTGTTTTTT. The rearrangement joins TRBV5-1 to TRBJ1-4; 8 bases map to TRBD1. The length of the CDR3 is 15 residues. V dropped 0 bases and J dropped 5; count of bases not matched to a gene: 3. Germline V gives CDR1 SGHRS, CDR2 YFSETQ.

The genes are TRBV7-2 and TRBJ1-1; D unclear. In germline, CDR1 is SGHTA, CDR2 FQGNSA. The V end lost 1 base, the J end lost 0 bases, and 9 bases lay between the germline ends. CDR3 length: 15 residues. CDR3 nucleotide sequence: TGTGCCAGCAGCTTAGGCGTCCGATTGAACACTGAAGCTTTCTTT. Amino acids: CASSLGVRLNTEAFF. Using reference TRBV7-2 and TRBJ1-1 for the parts outside the CDR3, the full variable domain is GAGVSQSPSNKVTEKGKDVELRCDPISGHTALYWYRQSLGQGLEFLIYFQGNSAPDKSGLPSDRFSAERTGGSVSTLTIQRTQQEDSAVYLCASSLGVRLNTEAFFGQGTRLTVV.

A few counts support this clone. The genes are TRBV5-1 and TRBJ1-3; no clear D. Germline V lookup: CDR1 SGHRS, CDR2 YFSETQ. CDR3 length: 14 residues. V gave up 0 bases and J gave up 2 bases, with 6 bases separating them. CDR3 nucleotides: TGCGCCAGCAGCTTGGAAGAGGCTGGAAACACCATATATTTT. This sequence encodes CASSLEEAGNTIYF.

The CDR3 bases are TGTGCCAGCAGTTTCCGGACAGGGTCCTCCTCTGGGGCCAACGTCCTGACTTTC. The encoded protein is CASSFRTGSSSGANVLTF. The rearrangement joins TRBV28 to TRBJ2-6; 8 nucleotides agree with TRBD1. The CDR3 is 18 amino acids. Trimming removed 3 bases from V and 0 bases from J; junction bases left unmatched: 7. In germline, CDR1 is MDHEN, CDR2 SYDVKM. The full variable domain, with the rest looked up from reference TRBV28 and TRBJ2-6, is DVKVTQSSRYLVKRTGEKVFLECVQDMDHENMFWYRQDPGLGLRLIYFSYDVKMKEKGDIPEGYSVSREKKERFSLILESASTNQTSMYLCASSFRTGSSSGANVLTFGAGSRLTVL.

This chain connects TRBV14 to TRBJ2-3; D gene uncertain. Trimming removed 0 bases from V and 5 bases from J, with 9 bases in between. CDR3 size: 14 residues. Germline V gene data show CDR1 as SGHDN and CDR2 as FVKESK. The CDR3 nucleotides read TGTGCCAGCAGCCAAGATCACGCGGTAGATACGCAGTATTTT. Translating it yields CASSQDHAVDTQYF.

This chain uses TRBV5-4 with TRBJ2-7; D not certain. V was cut by 0 bases and J by 1 base, with 8 bases left in between. CDR1 and CDR2 (germline): SGHNT, YYREEE (reference sequence). The CDR3 consists of 14 residues. The CDR3 DNA reads as TGTGCCAGCAGCTTGGATCCAGTTTCCTACGAGCAGTACTTC. Protein: CASSLDPVSYEQYF.

This clone was seen once. The rearrangement uses TRBV4-1 and TRBJ2-5; possible D gene TRBD2, 6 bases. The CDR3 is 13 residues long. Germline V gene lookup returns CDR1 MGHRA and CDR2 YSYEKL. V was trimmed by 2 bases and J by 4 bases, leaving 8 bases between them. DNA for the CDR3: TGCGCCAGCAGCCAATGGAGGGGAGAGACCCAGTACTTC. Protein sequence: CASSQWRGETQYF.

The chain employs TRBV19 and TRBJ2-7; D perhaps matches TRBD2 (7 bases). Germline CDR1 LNHDA, CDR2 SQIVND (reference sequence). The CDR3 covers 13 residues. V was clipped by 7 bases and J by 2 bases, with 12 bases between them. The CDR3 coding sequence is TGTGCCAGTACCAGGGGAGGGACCTACGAGCAGTACTTC. Translating gives CASTRGGTYEQYF.

Regarding this clone: The junction departs from the called germline gene at one end, perhaps through a read error. This chain connects TRBV7-7 to TRBJ2-5; 7 bases map to TRBD1. The germline V gene encodes CDR1 SSHAT and CDR2 FNYEAQ (reference sequence). CDR3 length: 15 residues. The CDR3 DNA reads TGTGCTAGCAGCTTAACGACAGGGAAGTCGGAGACCCAGTACTTC. This gives the protein CASSLTTGKSETQYF.

This chain joins TRBV6-5 and TRBJ2-7; TRBD1 is a possible D gene (5 bases). The germline V and J ends were trimmed by 8 bases and 6 bases, with 17 bases remaining between them. The length of the CDR3 is 13 residues. CDR1 and CDR2 (germline): MNHEY, SVGAGI. For the CDR3, the DNA is TGTGCCAGCTGGCGCCAGGGAATCTCCGAGCAGTACTTC. Amino acid sequence: CASWRQGISEQYF.

The V gene is TRBV5-8, the J gene TRBJ1-5; D might be TRBD1 (5 bases). CDR1 and CDR2 from the germline V gene are SGHTS and YDEGEE. The CDR3 loop spans 15 amino acids. Trimming pared 6 bases from V and 6 bases from J, leaving 19 bases between. CDR3 in amino acids: CASIPRQWARQPQHF. The CDR3 bases are TGTGCCAGCATACCAAGACAGTGGGCCCGTCAGCCCCAGCATTTT.

The chain recombines TRBV7-2 with TRBJ2-7; 7 bases fit TRBD2. Germline lookup yields CDR1 SGHTA and CDR2 FQGNSA. V shed 4 bases, J shed 2 bases, and the junction held 5 bases outside the gene matches. CDR3 length: 14 residues. This CDR3 is CASSSTSQTYEQYF. The DNA for the CDR3 is TGTGCCAGCAGCTCGACTAGCCAGACCTACGAGCAGTACTTC.

The chain is built from TRBV6-1 and TRBJ2-7, with a weak D call TRBD2 (5 bases). CDR1 is MNHNS, CDR2 SASEGT, per germline. V was cut by 1 base and J by 5 bases, with 9 bases left in between. CDR3 length: 13 amino acids. CDR3 region: CASSEEERDEQYF. The CDR3 bases are TGTGCCAGCAGTGAAGAGGAGAGGGACGAGCAGTACTTC.

The chain carries TRBV7-2 and TRBJ2-1; TRBD2 matches 8 bases. Trimming removed 0 bases from V and 7 bases from J; junction bases left unmatched: 2. The CDR3 sequence is 14 residues long. Per germline, CDR1 SGHTA and CDR2 FQGNSA. CDR3 nucleotides: TGTGCCAGCAGCTTAGCCGGGGGGGTAAATGAGCAGTTCTTC. Its translation is CASSLAGGVNEQFF.

The rearrangement links TRBV6-5 to TRBJ1-5, with D hard to call. Between the trimmed V and J ends, which lost 0 bases and 0 bases, there was a span of 6 bases. CDR1 is MNHEY and CDR2 is SVGAGI in the germline V gene. There are 15 residues in the CDR3. For the CDR3, the DNA is TGTGCCAGCAGTTACTCTGGCCATAGCAATCAGCCCCAGCATTTT. It translates to CASSYSGHSNQPQHF.

In this sample, this clone turned up once. The rearrangement uses TRBV6-1 and TRBJ1-2; the D gene is possibly TRBD1 (6 bases). CDR3 length: 15 amino acids. Germline CDR1 MNHNS, CDR2 SASEGT. Trimming shortened V by 1 base and J by 4 bases, and 13 bases separated the two germline ends. The CDR3 nucleotides read TGTGCCAGCAGTGAAGAAAGTACAGGGCGCTATGGCTACACCTTC. This sequence encodes CASSEESTGRYGYTF.

The chain is built from TRBV6-6 and TRBJ2-7; 10 nucleotides align to TRBD1. Trimming cost V 10 bases and J 4 bases; bases outside gene matches: 4. This CDR3 is 12 amino acids long. Looked up from germline, CDR1 is MNHNY and CDR2 is SVGAGI (reference sequence). CDR3 nucleotides: TGTGCCACCCGGACAGGGGGGTACGAGCAGTACTTC. The encoded protein is CATRTGGYEQYF.

The rearrangement joins TRBV29-1 to TRBJ1-2; D is undetermined. Looked up from germline, CDR1 is SQVTM and CDR2 is ANQGSEA. Trimming took off 3 bases at V and 0 bases at J, with 5 bases between the two ends. This CDR3 has 12 residues. CDR3 nucleotide sequence: TGCAGCGTTGACATAGCTAACTATGGCTACACCTTC. It specifies CSVDIANYGYTF.

This clone came up once. Other DNA sequences in the same sample also yield this CDR3. The rearrangement uses TRBV18 and TRBJ2-7; tentatively, D is TRBD1 (6 bases). There are 13 residues in the CDR3. Trimming shortened V by 3 bases and J by 4 bases, and 10 bases separated the two germline ends. Germline V lookup: CDR1 KGHSH, CDR2 LQKENI. The CDR3, as DNA: TGTGCCAGCTCACCTCAAGGGGGTTACGAGCAGTACTTC. Amino acid sequence: CASSPQGGYEQYF.

The V and J genes are TRBV28 and TRBJ2-1; TRBD1 matches at 11 bases. J was trimmed by 7 bases and V by 6 bases; bases with no gene match: 11. CDR1 MDHEN and CDR2 SYDVKM come from the germline V gene. The CDR3 has 16 residues. In DNA form, the CDR3 reads TGTGCCAGCAGAAGCTGGACAGGGGGCGACTCAAATGAGCAGTTCTTC. It encodes CASRSWTGGDSNEQFF.

The chain is built from TRBV30 and TRBJ1-1, with no clear D. The germline V gene encodes CDR1 GTSNPN and CDR2 SVGIG (reference sequence). V lost 1 base, J lost 10 bases, and 13 bases lay in between. The CDR3 is 12 residues long. CDR3 sequence reads: CAWSGGLVGAFF. For the CDR3, the DNA is TGTGCCTGGAGTGGCGGACTTGTGGGAGCTTTCTTT. Supplemented by reference TRBV30 and TRBJ1-1, the full variable domain reads SQTIHQWPATLVQPVGSPLSLECTVEGTSNPNLYWYRQAAGRGLQLLFYSVGIGQISSEVPQNLSASRPQDRQFILSSKKLLLSDSGFYLCAWSGGLVGAFFGQGTRLTVV.

In DNA form, the CDR3 reads TGCGCCAGCAGCTTACGGACAGGGATGGGCGGGGAGCTGTTTTTT. It specifies CASSLRTGMGGELFF. The V call is TRBV5-1, the J call TRBJ2-2; 8 nucleotides line up with TRBD1. V lost 2 bases to trimming and J lost 7 bases; unmatched junction nucleotides: 7. Germline lookup yields CDR1 SGHRS and CDR2 YFSETQ. This CDR3 spans 15 amino acids. Filled out from reference TRBV5-1 and TRBJ2-2, the complete variable domain reads KAGVTQTPRYLIKTRGQQVTLSCSPISGHRSVSWYQQTPGQGLQFLFEYFSETQRNKGNFPGRFSGRQFSNSRSEMNVSTLELGDSALYLCASSLRTGMGGELFFGEGSRLTVL.